Reported below is one T cell receptor beta chain. The antigen it recognizes is unknown. There are no base qualities to consult, and no much larger clone falls within one base. TCRbeta CDR3 regions were amplified from genomic DNA by means of the immunoSEQ Assay, a bias-controlled multiplex PCR. From the authors' description of their analysis: Within the assay, amplification of reference gene primers was used to estimate how many nucleated cells each sample contained. Sequence reads were collapsed and filtered to measure the absolute abundance of every unique TCRbeta CDR3 rearrangement. For each sample, productive Simpson clonality was calculated by taking the square root of Simpson's diversity index across productive rearrangements. TCRdb holds this immuneACCESS table with in-frame rearrangements only. Some clones are missing; in checked studies, unresolved V genes explain under half, and the rest has no known cause. V and J calls and clone size come straight from that table; D and trimming were deduced from the DNA. The sample table lists under 200,000 clones, around 89% of them with a count of one. The ten largest clones add up to 6.5% to 8% of the sample.

The data derive from a study of blood T cell repertoires in COVID-19 (dated by TCRdb to about 2020). The study in broad terms: Collaborator samples came from the United States, Italy and Spain and covered acute and convalescent phases of COVID-19. The samples were drawn from the first 160 participants of the ongoing ImmuneRACE study and from some 1,300 subjects provided by 6 global collaborators. A de-identified subject ID, COVID-19 status, age in years and sex were almost always included in the sample metadata. The repertoires were made available in a free public database intended to serve as a resource for research on the immune response to SARS-CoV-2. The material from the prospective study consisted of cDNA or gDNA derived from T cells, B-cell-depleted T cells, or PBMCs. Subjects who had been exposed to COVID-19, were actively infected with it, or had recovered from it provided the deeply sampled blood TCRbeta repertoires that made up the dataset. HLA class I and class II types, where available, came from metadata supplied by the sample provider rather than from assay-based typing. Results and caveats for the whole study, not just this receptor: The amount of clinical and demographic metadata varied by source and participant and was provided uncurated.

V gives up 3 bases and J gives up 9 bases, and the segment between their germline ends measures 14 bases. Via the germline V gene, CDR1 is SNHLY and CDR2 FYNNEI. The CDR3 numbers 13 residues from cysteine through phenylalanine. Only the CDR3 part of the read is kept: 39 bases, read in frame from the first base. Participants in the prospective study were enrolled through a virtual design, were aged about 18 to 100 years, and lived in 20 to 30 United States geographic areas. To assign participants to cohorts, the prospective study relied on clinical history that participants themselves reported in a screening survey and a study questionnaire. Recovered participants in ImmuneRACE Cohort 3 were defined by two consecutive negative NP/OP PCR tests, clearance by a healthcare professional, or resolution of symptoms. In the prospective study, whole blood, serum and a nasopharyngeal or oropharyngeal swab were collected from each participant by mobile phlebotomists. Prospective study participants could optionally give additional blood draws and questionnaires over a 2-month period. Prospective study blood samples were shipped either frozen or at room temperature before DNA extraction.

Rearrangement joined TRBV2 to TRBJ1-2; a tentative D match to TRBD1 spans 5 bases. The source of this sequence is a woman between 45 and 60 years old who had recovered from COVID-19. Sequencing was performed on PBMCs or T cells enriched from blood (not recorded which). The bases are TGTGCCAGCAGTGACGCCAGGGCTCGAAGCTACACCTTC. Translated, this gives CASSDARARSYTF.